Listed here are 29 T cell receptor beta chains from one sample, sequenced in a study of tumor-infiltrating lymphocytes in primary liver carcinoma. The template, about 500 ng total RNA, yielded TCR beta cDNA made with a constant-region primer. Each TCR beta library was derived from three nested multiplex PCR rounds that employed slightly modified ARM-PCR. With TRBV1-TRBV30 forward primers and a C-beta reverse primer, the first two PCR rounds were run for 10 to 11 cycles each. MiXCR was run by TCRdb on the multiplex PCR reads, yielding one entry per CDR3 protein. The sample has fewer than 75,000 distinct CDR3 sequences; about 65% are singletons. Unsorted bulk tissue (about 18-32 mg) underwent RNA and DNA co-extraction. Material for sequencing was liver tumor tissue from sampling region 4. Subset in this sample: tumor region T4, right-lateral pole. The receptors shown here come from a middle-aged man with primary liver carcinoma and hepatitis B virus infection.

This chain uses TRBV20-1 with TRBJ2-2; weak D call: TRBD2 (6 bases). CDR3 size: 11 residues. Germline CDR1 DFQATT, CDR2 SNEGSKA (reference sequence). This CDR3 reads CIEGRTGELFF. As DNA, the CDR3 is TGCATCGAAGGGAGGACTGGGGAGCTGTTTTTT.

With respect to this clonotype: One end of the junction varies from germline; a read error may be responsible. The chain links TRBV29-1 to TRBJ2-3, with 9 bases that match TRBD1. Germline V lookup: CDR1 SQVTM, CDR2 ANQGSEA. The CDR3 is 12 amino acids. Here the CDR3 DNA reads TGCAGCGTGAGACAGGGGGGAGATACCCAGTATTTT. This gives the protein CSVRQGGDTQYF.

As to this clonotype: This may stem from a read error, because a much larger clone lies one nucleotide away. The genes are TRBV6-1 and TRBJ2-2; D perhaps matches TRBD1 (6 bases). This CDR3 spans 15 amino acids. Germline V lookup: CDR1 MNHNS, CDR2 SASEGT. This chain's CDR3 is CATGWDTKNTGELYF. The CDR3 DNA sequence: TGTGCCACAGGGTGGGACACTAAGAACACCGGGGAGCTGTATTTT.

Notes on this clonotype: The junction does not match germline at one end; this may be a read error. The CDR3 nucleotides read TGTACCAGCAGCCTCGACAGGGTTTCCGGGGCCAACGTCCTGACTTTC. Its protein is CTSSLDRVSGANVLTF. The chain links TRBV4-2 to TRBJ2-6; 7 bases map to TRBD1. The germline V gene has CDR1 LGHNA and CDR2 YNFKEQ. The CDR3 extends over 16 amino acids.

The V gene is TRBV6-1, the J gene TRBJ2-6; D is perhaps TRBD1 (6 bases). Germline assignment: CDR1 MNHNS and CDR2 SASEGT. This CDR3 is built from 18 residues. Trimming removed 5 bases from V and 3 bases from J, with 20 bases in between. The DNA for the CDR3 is TGTGCCAGCAGTACCAGACAGGTGCGATTCTATGGGGCCAACGTCCTGACTTTC. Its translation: CASSTRQVRFYGANVLTF.

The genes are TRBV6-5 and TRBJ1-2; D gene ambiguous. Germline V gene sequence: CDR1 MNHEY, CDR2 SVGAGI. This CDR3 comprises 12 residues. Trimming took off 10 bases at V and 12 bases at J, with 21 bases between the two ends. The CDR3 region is CATLDLAALHTF. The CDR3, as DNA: TGTGCCACCTTAGACCTTGCCGCACTGCACACCTTC.

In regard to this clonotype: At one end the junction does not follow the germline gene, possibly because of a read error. The CDR3 DNA reads TGTGCCAGCATCCGACAGGGGGTGACTAATGGAAAACTGTTTTTT. Amino acids: CASIRQGVTNGKLFF. The chain employs TRBV2 and TRBJ1-4, with 9 bases aligning to TRBD1. The length of the CDR3 is 15 residues. CDR1 is SNHLY and CDR2 is FYNNEI in the germline V gene.

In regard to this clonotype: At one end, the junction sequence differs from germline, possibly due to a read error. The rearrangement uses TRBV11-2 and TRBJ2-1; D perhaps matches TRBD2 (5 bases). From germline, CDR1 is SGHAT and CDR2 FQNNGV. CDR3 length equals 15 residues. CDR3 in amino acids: CASSLSVGMDWESFF. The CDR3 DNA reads TGCGCCAGCAGCTTAAGTGTGGGAATGGACTGGGAGTCGTTCTTC.

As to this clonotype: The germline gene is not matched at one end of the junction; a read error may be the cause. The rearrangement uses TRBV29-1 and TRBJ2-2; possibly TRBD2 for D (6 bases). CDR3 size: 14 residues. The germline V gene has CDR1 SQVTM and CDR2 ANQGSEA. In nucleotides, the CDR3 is TGCAGCGTCCTCGGTCTGGGACCCACCGGGGGGCTGTTTTTT. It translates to CSVLGLGPTGGLFF.

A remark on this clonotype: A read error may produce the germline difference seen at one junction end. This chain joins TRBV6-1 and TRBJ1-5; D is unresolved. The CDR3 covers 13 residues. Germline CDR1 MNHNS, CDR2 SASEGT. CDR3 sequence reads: CASSWSGNRPQHF. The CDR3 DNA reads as TGTGCCAGCAGTTGGAGTGGGAATCGGCCCCAGCATTTT.

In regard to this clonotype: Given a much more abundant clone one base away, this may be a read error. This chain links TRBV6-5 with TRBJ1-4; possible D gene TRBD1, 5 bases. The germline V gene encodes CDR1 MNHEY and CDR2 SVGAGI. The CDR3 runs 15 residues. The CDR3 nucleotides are TGTGCCAGCAGTTATCGGGACCGACCCAATGAAAAACTGGTTTTT. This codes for CASSYRDRPNEKLVF.

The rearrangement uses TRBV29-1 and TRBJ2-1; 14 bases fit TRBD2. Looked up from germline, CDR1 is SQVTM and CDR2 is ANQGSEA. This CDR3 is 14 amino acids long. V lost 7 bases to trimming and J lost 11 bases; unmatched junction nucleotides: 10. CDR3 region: CSAYLGTSGGQQFF. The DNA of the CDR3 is TGCAGCGCCTATCTTGGGACTAGCGGGGGCCAGCAGTTCTTC.

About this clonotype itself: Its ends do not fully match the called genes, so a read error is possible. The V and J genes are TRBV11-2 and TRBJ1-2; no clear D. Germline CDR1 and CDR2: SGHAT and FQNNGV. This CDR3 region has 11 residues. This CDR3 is CASREHYGHTF. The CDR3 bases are TGTGCCAGCCGTGAACATTATGGCCACACCTTC. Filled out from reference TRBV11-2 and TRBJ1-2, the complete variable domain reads EAGVAQSPRYKIIEKRQSVAFWCNPISGHATLYWYQQILGQGPKLLIQFQNNGVVDDSQLPKDRFSAERLKGVDSTLKIQPAKLEDSAVYLCASREHYGHTFGSGTRLTVV.

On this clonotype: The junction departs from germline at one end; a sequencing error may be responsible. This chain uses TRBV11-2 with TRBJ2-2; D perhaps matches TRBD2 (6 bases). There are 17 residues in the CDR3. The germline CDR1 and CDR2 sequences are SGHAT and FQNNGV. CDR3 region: CASSLALGGAKNGELLF. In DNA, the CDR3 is TGCGCCAGCAGCTTAGCATTAGGAGGGGCGAAGAACGGGGAGCTGTTATTT.

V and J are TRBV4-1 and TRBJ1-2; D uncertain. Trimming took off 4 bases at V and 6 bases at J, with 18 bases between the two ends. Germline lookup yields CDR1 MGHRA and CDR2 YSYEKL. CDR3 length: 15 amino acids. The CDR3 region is CASSPSTGLNHGYTF. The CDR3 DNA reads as TGCGCCAGCAGCCCGTCCACTGGACTCAACCATGGCTACACCTTC.

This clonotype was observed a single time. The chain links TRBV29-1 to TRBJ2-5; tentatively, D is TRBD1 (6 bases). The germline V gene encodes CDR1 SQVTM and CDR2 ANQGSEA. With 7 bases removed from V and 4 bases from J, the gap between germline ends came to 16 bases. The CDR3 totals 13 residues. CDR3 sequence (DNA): TGCAGCGGCATACAGGGAAAGGGAGAGACCCAGTACTTC. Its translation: CSGIQGKGETQYF.

In DNA form, the CDR3 reads TGCGCCAGCAGCTATGTCGGCAGTACCTCCTACGAGCAGTACTTC. Translating gives CASSYVGSTSYEQYF. The chain employs TRBV4-1 and TRBJ2-7; D is unclear. CDR1 and CDR2 from the germline V gene are MGHRA and YSYEKL. The ends were cut back, 5 bases at V and 0 bases at J, with 14 bases in the middle. CDR3 length equals 15 residues.

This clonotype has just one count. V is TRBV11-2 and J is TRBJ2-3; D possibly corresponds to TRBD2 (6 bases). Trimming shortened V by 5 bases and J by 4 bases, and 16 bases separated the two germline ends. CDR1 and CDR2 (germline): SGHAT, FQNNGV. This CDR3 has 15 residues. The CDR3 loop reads CASSVGGGLADTQYF. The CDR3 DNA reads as TGTGCCAGCAGCGTTGGGGGAGGACTGGCAGATACGCAGTATTTT.

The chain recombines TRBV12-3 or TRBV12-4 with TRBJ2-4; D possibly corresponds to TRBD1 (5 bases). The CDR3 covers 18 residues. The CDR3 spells CTSSLWGGADTAKNIQYF. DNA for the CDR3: TGTACAAGCAGTTTATGGGGTGGGGCGGACACAGCCAAAAACATTCAGTACTTC.

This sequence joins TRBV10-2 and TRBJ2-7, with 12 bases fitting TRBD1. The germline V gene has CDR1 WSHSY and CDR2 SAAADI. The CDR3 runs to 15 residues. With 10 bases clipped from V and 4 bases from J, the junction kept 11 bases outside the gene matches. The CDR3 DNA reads TGCGCCAACAACCCGGGACAGGGGGCAATATACGAGCAGTACTTC. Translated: CANNPGQGAIYEQYF.

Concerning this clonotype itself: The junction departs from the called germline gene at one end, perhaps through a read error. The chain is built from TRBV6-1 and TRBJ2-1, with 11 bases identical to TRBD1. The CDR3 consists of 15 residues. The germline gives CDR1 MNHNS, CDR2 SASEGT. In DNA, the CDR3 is TGTGCAAGCAGTGAAGTGGACAGGGGGCGAAGTTCCGAGTTCTTC. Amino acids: CASSEVDRGRSSEFF.

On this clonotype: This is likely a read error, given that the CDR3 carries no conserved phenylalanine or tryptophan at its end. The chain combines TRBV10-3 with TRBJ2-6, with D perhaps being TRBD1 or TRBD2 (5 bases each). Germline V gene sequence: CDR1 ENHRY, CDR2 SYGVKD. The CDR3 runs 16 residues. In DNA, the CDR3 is TGTGCTATCAGTACGGGGCCAGGCTCTGGGGCCAACGTCCTGACTCTC. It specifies CAISTGPGSGANVLTL.

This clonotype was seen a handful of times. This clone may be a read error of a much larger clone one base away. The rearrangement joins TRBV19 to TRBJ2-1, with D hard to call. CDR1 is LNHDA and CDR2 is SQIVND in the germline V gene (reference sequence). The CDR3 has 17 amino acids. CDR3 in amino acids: CANSPPRPLGGYNEQFF. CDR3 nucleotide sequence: TGTGCCAATAGTCCCCCTCGCCCGTTGGGTGGCTACAATGAGCAGTTCTTC.

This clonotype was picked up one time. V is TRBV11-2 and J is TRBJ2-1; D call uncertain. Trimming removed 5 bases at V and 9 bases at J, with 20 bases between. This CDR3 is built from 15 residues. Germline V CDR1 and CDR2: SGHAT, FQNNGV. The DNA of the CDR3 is TGTGCCAGCAGCCCTCGGCGGAAGGGATTGGGTGAGCAGTTCTTC. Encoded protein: CASSPRRKGLGEQFF.

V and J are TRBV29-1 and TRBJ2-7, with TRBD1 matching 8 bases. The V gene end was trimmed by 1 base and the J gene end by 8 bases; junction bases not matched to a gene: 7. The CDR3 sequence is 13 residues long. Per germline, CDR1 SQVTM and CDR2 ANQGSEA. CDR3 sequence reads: CSVEGTGSCKQYF. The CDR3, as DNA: TGCAGCGTTGAAGGGACAGGGTCCTGCAAGCAGTACTTC.

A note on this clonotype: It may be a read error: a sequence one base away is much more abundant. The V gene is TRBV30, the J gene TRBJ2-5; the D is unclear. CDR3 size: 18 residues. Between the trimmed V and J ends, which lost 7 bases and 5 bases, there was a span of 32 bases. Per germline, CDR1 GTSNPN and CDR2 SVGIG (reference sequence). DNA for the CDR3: TGTGCCTCGATGGCCCCGACCGAAACCTTAGGGCTATTGGAGACCCAGTACTTC. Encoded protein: CASMAPTETLGLLETQYF.

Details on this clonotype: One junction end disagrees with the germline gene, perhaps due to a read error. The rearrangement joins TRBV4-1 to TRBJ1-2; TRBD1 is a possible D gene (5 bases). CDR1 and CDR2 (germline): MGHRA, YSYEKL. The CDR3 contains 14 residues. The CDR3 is CARSQGDGNYGYTF. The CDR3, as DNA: TGCGCCCGCAGCCAAGGGGACGGGAATTATGGCTACACCTTC.

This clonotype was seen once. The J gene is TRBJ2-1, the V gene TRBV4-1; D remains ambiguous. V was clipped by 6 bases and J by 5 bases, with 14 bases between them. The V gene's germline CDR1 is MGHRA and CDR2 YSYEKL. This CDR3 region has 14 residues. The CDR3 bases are TGCGCCAGCAGGCTGCTCGGTAACAACAATGAGCAGTTCTTC. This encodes CASRLLGNNNEQFF.

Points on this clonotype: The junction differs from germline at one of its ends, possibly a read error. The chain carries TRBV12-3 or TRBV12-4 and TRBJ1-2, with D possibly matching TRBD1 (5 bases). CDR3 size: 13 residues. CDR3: CASNFRGSYGYAF. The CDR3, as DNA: TGTGCCAGCAATTTCCGGGGCTCATATGGCTACGCCTTC.